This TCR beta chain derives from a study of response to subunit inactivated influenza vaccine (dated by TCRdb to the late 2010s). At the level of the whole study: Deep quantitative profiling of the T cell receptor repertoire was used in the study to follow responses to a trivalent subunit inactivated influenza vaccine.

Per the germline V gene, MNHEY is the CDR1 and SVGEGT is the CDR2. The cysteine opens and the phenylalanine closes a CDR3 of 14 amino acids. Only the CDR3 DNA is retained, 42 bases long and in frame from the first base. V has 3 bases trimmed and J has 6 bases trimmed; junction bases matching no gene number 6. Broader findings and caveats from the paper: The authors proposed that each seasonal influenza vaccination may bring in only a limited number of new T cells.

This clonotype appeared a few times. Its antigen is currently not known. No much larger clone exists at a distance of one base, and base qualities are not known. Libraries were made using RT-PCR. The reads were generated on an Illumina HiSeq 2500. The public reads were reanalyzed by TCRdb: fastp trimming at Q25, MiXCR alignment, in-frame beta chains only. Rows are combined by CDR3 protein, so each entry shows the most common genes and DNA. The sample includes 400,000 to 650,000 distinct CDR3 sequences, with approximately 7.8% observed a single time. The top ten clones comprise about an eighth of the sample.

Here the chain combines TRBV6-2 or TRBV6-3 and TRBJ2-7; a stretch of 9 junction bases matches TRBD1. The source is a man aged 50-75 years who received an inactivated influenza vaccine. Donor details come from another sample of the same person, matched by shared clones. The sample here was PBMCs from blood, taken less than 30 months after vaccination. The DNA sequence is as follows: TGTGCCAGCAGTTATGGGACAGGGAAATTCGAGCAGTACTTC. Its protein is CASSYGTGKFEQYF.